This TCR beta chain was captured in a study of blood T cell repertoires in COVID-19. Background on the study: Acute-phase and convalescent COVID-19 samples originated in the United States, Italy and Spain.

The CDR3 consists of 17 residues. Germline CDR1 and CDR2: SNHLY and FYNNEI. Unmatched junction bases numbered 16, after V lost 7 bases and J lost 3 bases. Cohort assignment relied on participant-reported clinical history. Cohort 3 donors counted as recovered after two negative PCRs, clearance, or resolved symptoms. Original data processing: Estimates of nucleated cell counts were drawn from the amplification of reference gene primers. Some clones are missing from TCRdb's copy, which holds only in-frame ones; the method was immunoSEQ multiplex PCR. V, J and clone size are taken as reported in that table, and D and trimming were inferred from the DNA itself. The repertoire has 300,000 to 350,000 clones, 80% to 90% of them found once; the top ten carry over 2%.

This TCR derives from a man aged 25-40 years who had recovered from COVID-19. The sample comprised PBMCs or T cells enriched from blood (not recorded which). The chain has TRBV2 and TRBJ1-2, with 8 bases lining up with TRBD1. The CDR3 DNA reads as TGTGCCAGCACTGGGTCGACAGGGGAATCGGTCGACTATGGCTACACCTTC. Translated: CASTGSTGESVDYGYTF.